This T cell receptor beta chain emerged from a study of shared clonotypes between healthy human individuals. Donors were Caucasian adults residing in Nashville, Tennessee, USA. Broader study findings: A handful of donors showed sharing of approximately 5% of naive CD4 clonotypes. For sorted subsets, rarefaction showed incomplete sequencing despite large depth.

Details on this clone: The antigen is undetermined.

The CDR3 is made up of 19 amino acids. V shed 10 bases, J shed 0 bases, and the junction held 16 bases outside the gene matches. Profiled with immunoSEQ multiplex PCR; TCRdb holds only in-frame clones, not every one. The sample carries more than 2,000,000 clones, more than 85% recorded once. This clonotype was obtained from a man younger than 35 in good health. Some clones in this sample may be carry-over from other donors' samples. The chain links TRBV23-1 to TRBJ1-3, with TRBD1 matching 12 bases. TRBV23-1 is treated as an ORF (open reading frame) with a function not yet certain. Sequenced: naive CD4+ T cells from PBMCs. The subset denotes: CD45RA+ positively selected. The chain's CDR3 is CANRKPGQGATISGNTIYF. In nucleotides, the CDR3 is TGCGCCAACAGAAAACCGGGACAGGGGGCTACCATCTCTGGAAACACCATATATTTT.